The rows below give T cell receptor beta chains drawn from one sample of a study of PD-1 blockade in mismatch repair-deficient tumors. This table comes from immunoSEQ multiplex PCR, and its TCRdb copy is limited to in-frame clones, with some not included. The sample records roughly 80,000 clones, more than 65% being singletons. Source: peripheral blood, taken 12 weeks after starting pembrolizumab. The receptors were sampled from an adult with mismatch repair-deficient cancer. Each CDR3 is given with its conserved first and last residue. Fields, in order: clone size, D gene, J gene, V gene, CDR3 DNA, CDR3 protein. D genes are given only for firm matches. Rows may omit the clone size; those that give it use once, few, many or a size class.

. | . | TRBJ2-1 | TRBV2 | TGTGCCAGCAGGCCCCCGGGAGCGAGGGGGAATGAGCAGTTCTTC | CASRPPGARGNEQFF
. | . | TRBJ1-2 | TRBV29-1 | TGCAGCGTTGAGTGGGGTCGGGGGTCTGGCTACACCTTC | CSVEWGRGSGYTF
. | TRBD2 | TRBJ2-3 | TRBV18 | TGTGCCAGCTCATCTCTAGCGGGAGTTCGCACAGATACGCAGTATTTT | CASSSLAGVRTDTQYF
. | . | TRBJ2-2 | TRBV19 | TGTGCCACCACAATTCGGTCCTACGAGAACACCGGGGAGCTGTTTTTT | CATTIRSYENTGELFF
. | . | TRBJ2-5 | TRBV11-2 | TGTGCCAGCAGCTGGGACGGCCAAGAGACCCAGTACTTC | CASSWDGQETQYF
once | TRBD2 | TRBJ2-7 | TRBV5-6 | TGTGCCAGCAGCTTGAAGAGGGAGGGTTACGAGCAGTACTTC | CASSLKREGYEQYF
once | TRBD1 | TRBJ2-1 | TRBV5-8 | TGTGCCAGCAGCTCCGGACAGGGTGTCTACAATGAGCAGTTCTTC | CASSSGQGVYNEQFF
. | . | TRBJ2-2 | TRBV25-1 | TGTGCCAGCAGTGAATTGGGTTCCGGGGAGCTGTTTTTT | CASSELGSGELFF
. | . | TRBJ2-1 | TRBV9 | TGTGCCAGCAGCGTAGTTGGGTCGTCCAATGAGCAGTTCTTC | CASSVVGSSNEQFF
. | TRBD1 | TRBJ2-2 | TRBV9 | TGTGCCAGCAGCTCAACCCTGACAGGGGGCGACACCGGGGAGCTGTTTTTT | CASSSTLTGGDTGELFF
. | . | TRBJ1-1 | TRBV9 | TGTGCCAGCAGCGTAGAGGGCAGATCGAACACTGAAGCTTTCTTT | CASSVEGRSNTEAFF
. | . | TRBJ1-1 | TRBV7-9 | TGTGCCAGCAGCTTATCGGGGGTTAAGAACACTGAAGCTTTCTTT | CASSLSGVKNTEAFF
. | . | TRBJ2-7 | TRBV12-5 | TGTGCTAGTGGTAGGGACATCTCCTACGAGCAGTACTTC | CASGRDISYEQYF
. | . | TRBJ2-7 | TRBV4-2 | TGTGCCAGCAGCCAAGGCCGAGGGGGGAGGGACTACGAGCAGTACTTC | CASSQGRGGRDYEQYF
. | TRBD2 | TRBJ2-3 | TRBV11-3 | TGTGCCAGCAGCCCTGTGGGACTAGCGGAGAGCACAGATACGCAGTATTTT | CASSPVGLAESTDTQYF
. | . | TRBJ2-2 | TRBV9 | TGTGCCAGCAGCTTCCACCCGGCTGGGACCGGGGAGCTGTTTTTT | CASSFHPAGTGELFF
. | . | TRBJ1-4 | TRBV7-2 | TGTGCCAGCAGCCTGGGACAAGCAACTAATGAAAAACTGTTTTTT | CASSLGQATNEKLFF
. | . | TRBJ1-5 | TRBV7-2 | TGTGCCAGCAGCTTAGGAGTCGCCCGCAATCAGCCCCAGCATTTT | CASSLGVARNQPQHF